Listed here are 6 T cell receptor beta chains from one sample, sequenced in a study of blood T cell repertoires in COVID-19. Repertoires were generated with immunoSEQ multiplex PCR, while TCRdb's copy carries only in-frame clones and drops some. The sample consists of around 100,000 clones, roughly nine tenths of them appearing once. Sequencing used peripheral blood. The receptor set was obtained from a middle-aged man with active COVID-19.

This chain joins TRBV7-9 and TRBJ1-1, with 8 bases aligning to TRBD1. The V gene end was trimmed by 5 bases and the J gene end by 8 bases; junction bases not matched to a gene: 10. Germline CDR1 and CDR2: SEHNR and FQNEAQ (reference sequence). The CDR3 covers 14 residues. This chain's CDR3 is CASSPTTDRGEAFF. In DNA form, the CDR3 reads TGTGCCAGCAGCCCAACAACAGACAGGGGCGAAGCTTTCTTT.

CDR3 DNA sequence: TGTGCCAGCAGCCGACCGGGACAGGGCGTCGACGAGCAGTACTTC. Amino acid sequence: CASSRPGQGVDEQYF. The chain combines TRBV11-2 with TRBJ2-7; TRBD1 matches at 9 bases. The J segment lost 5 bases and the V segment lost 5 bases, leaving 10 bases of the junction unmatched. The CDR3 has 15 residues. Germline CDR1 SGHAT, CDR2 FQNNGV.

The gene calls are TRBV27 and TRBJ1-2; D is possibly TRBD1 (6 bases). The CDR3 spans 13 residues. Germline V gene data show CDR1 as MNHEY and CDR2 as SMNVEV (reference sequence). V shed 4 bases and J shed 7 bases, with 13 bases lying between them. Written as DNA, the CDR3 is TGTGCCAGCAGTTCAAAGAACAGGGCTGGCTACACCTTC. Translated, it gives CASSSKNRAGYTF.

This chain connects TRBV5-8 to TRBJ1-1; TRBD1 aligns across 8 bases. From germline, CDR1 is SGHTS and CDR2 YDEGEE. V was clipped by 2 bases and J by 6 bases; unmatched bases: 6. This CDR3 spans 14 amino acids. The chain's CDR3 is CASSFGQGIAEAFF. The CDR3 nucleotides read TGTGCCAGCAGCTTCGGACAGGGTATCGCTGAAGCTTTCTTT.

This chain uses TRBV7-8 with TRBJ2-3; a weak D match, TRBD1 (6 bases). V shed 5 bases and J shed 1 base, with 13 bases lying between them. The germline V gene encodes CDR1 SGHVS and CDR2 FQNEAQ. The length of the CDR3 is 15 residues. The CDR3 reads CASSRVGQRTDTQYF. The DNA for the CDR3 is TGTGCCAGCAGCCGGGTCGGACAGCGCACAGATACGCAGTATTTT. Full variable domain (rest looked up from reference TRBV7-8 and TRBJ2-3): GAGVSQSPRYKVAKRGQDVALRCDPISGHVSLFWYQQALGQGPEFLTYFQNEAQLDKSGLPSDRFFAERPEGSVSTLKIQRTQQEDSAVYLCASSRVGQRTDTQYFGPGTRLTVL.

The CDR3 spells CASSTGNTGELFF. The CDR3 DNA follows: TGTGCCAGCAGTACAGGGAACACCGGGGAGCTGTTTTTT. J is TRBJ2-2 and V is TRBV6-5, with a weak D call TRBD1 (5 bases). CDR3 length: 13 residues. Germline V gene sequence: CDR1 MNHEY, CDR2 SVGAGI. The V end lost 5 bases, the J end lost 1 base, and 5 bases lay between the germline ends.